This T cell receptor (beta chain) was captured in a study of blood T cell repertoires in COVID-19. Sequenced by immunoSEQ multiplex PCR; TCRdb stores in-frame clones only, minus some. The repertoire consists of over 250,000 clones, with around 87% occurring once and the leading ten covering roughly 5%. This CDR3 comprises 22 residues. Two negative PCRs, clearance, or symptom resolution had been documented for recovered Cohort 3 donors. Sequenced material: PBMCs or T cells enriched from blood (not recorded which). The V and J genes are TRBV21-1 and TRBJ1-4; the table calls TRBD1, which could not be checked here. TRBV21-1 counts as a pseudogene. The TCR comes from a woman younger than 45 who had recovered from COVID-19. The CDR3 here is CASGSRDRGRLVNSATNEKLFF. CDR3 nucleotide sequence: TGTGCCAGCGGCAGCCGGGACAGGGGGCGCCTAGTGAACTCGGCAACTAATGAAAAACTGTTTTTT.